The 14 T cell receptor beta chains given below trace back to one sample, sequenced in a study of Ad26.COV2.S vaccination and SARS-CoV-2 variants listed by TCRdb under 2021. The label giving this sample's treatment or condition can be read as: roughly 20 received Ad26.COV2.S at low or high dose, single or two shots; roughly 5 received placebo; per-sample allocation not given. For vaccine and placebo recipients, the sequenced repertoires came from samples collected on day 63 after the first injection. Receptor amplification or capture employed the immunoSEQ multiplex PCR assay. TCRdb obtained this table from immuneACCESS and retained in-frame rearrangements with V and J assigned. These tables miss some clones; where compared with another copy, unresolved V genes account for less than half of the shortfall, and the remainder is unexplained. The sample table holds 350,000 to 450,000 clones, of which roughly 90% were seen once. The leading ten clones occupy approximately 1.9% of the sample.

Sample: peripheral blood, taken in a trial of Ad26.COV2.S vaccine versus placebo. The receptor source for this set is a person between 18 and 59 years old who received the Ad26.COV2.S COVID-19 vaccine or a placebo.

The chain links TRBV5-6 to TRBJ1-6; 7 positions agree with TRBD1. The CDR3 loop spans 15 amino acids. The V and J ends lost 5 bases and 7 bases, in that order; junction bases with no gene match: 9. Germline CDR1 SGHDT, CDR2 YYEEEE. The CDR3: CASSPADRTNSPLHF. The CDR3 nucleotides are TGTGCCAGCAGTCCGGCGGACAGGACCAATTCACCCCTCCACTTT.

J is TRBJ1-2 and V is TRBV27; D may be TRBD1 (6 bases). Germline CDR1 and CDR2: MNHEY and SMNVEV (reference sequence). V was clipped by 10 bases and J by 0 bases, with 18 bases between them. The CDR3 is 15 residues long. The DNA for the CDR3 is TGTGCCACCTCCGAGACAGGTCTAGCTAACTATGGCTACACCTTC. This translates into CATSETGLANYGYTF.

The CDR3 loop reads CASSLFRTDTQYF. The CDR3 DNA sequence: TGTGCCAGCAGCTTATTCAGGACAGATACGCAGTATTTT. The chain is built from TRBV7-2 and TRBJ2-3; no clear D. The germline V and J ends were trimmed by 2 bases and 3 bases, with 6 bases remaining between them. Germline CDR1 is SGHTA and CDR2 is FQGNSA. This CDR3 contains 13 residues.

Of note for this clone: Other nucleotide sequences in the sample specify the same CDR3. This chain connects TRBV4-3 to TRBJ1-5; D remains ambiguous. Trimming pared 0 bases from V and 5 bases from J, leaving 8 bases between. The germline CDR1 and CDR2 sequences are LGHNA and YSLEER. CDR3 length: 14 amino acids. CDR3 coding DNA: TGCGCCAGCAGCCAAGATGGGAGGGATCAGCCCCAGCATTTT. Translating it yields CASSQDGRDQPQHF.

This clone is a singleton in its sample. This chain joins TRBV9 and TRBJ1-2; 8 bases align to TRBD1. The junction had 10 bases not matched to a gene; V was cut back by 3 bases and J by 6 bases. The CDR3 extends over 15 amino acids. Germline V lookup: CDR1 SGDLS, CDR2 YYNGEE. This chain's CDR3 is CASSAGGGGLDGYTF. As DNA, the CDR3 is TGTGCCAGCAGCGCAGGGGGCGGGGGATTAGATGGCTACACCTTC. The variable domain in full, with the rest retrieved from reference TRBV9 and TRBJ1-2, is DSGVTQTPKHLITATGQRVTLRCSPRSGDLSVYWYQQSLDQGLQFLIQYYNGEERAKGNILERFSAQQFPDLHSELNLSSLELGDSALYFCASSAGGGGLDGYTFGSGTRLTVV.

This chain joins TRBV27 and TRBJ2-7; tentatively, D is TRBD2 (5 bases). Germline V gene data show CDR1 as MNHEY and CDR2 as SMNVEV (reference sequence). Deletions cut 0 bases from V and 2 bases from J, with 11 bases between. This CDR3 region has 15 residues. CDR3 bases: TGTGCCAGCAGTTTATCGTCCAGCGGACCCTACGAGCAGTACTTC. Translating gives CASSLSSSGPYEQYF.

The genes are TRBV5-1 and TRBJ2-1; 10 positions match TRBD2. V was pared by 0 bases and J by 7 bases, with 4 bases of the junction left unmatched. The CDR3 has 15 amino acids. The V gene's germline CDR1 is SGHRS and CDR2 YFSETQ. CDR3: CASSLGLAGANEQFF. CDR3 DNA: TGCGCCAGCAGCTTGGGGCTAGCGGGAGCGAATGAGCAGTTCTTC. Variable domain in full (rest from reference TRBV5-1 and TRBJ2-1): KAGVTQTPRYLIKTRGQQVTLSCSPISGHRSVSWYQQTPGQGLQFLFEYFSETQRNKGNFPGRFSGRQFSNSRSEMNVSTLELGDSALYLCASSLGLAGANEQFFGPGTRLTVL.

The rearrangement uses TRBV2 and TRBJ2-1; TRBD2 is a possible D gene (5 bases). V shed 10 bases and J shed 6 bases, with 13 bases lying between them. Germline assignment: CDR1 SNHLY and CDR2 FYNNEI. The CDR3 runs to 12 residues. CDR3 amino acids: CAILEVANEQFF. The DNA for the CDR3 is TGTGCCATATTGGAGGTTGCCAATGAGCAGTTCTTC.

This clone has only one observation. The chain employs TRBV5-5 and TRBJ2-3; no definite D call. Trimming cost V 2 bases and J 3 bases, with 10 bases left between them. This CDR3 contains 14 residues. Germline V lookup: CDR1 SGHKS, CDR2 YYEKEE (reference sequence). The chain's CDR3 is CASSLWVSTDTQYF. CDR3 nucleotides: TGTGCCAGCAGCTTATGGGTGTCTACAGATACGCAGTATTTT.

This clone was detected only once. The J gene is TRBJ1-2, the V gene TRBV11-2; 9 bases agree with TRBD1. The CDR3 length is 16 residues. Trimming at V came to 3 bases and at J to 2 bases, leaving 7 bases not matched to a gene. The germline gives CDR1 SGHAT, CDR2 FQNNGV. The CDR3 spells CASSLATGGLNYGYTF. CDR3 bases: TGTGCCAGCAGCTTGGCGACAGGGGGTTTGAACTATGGCTACACCTTC.

The rearrangement uses TRBV5-1 and TRBJ1-2, with D unresolved. The V gene's germline CDR1 is SGHRS and CDR2 YFSETQ. The CDR3 runs to 15 residues. Trimming removed 3 bases at V and 2 bases at J, with 14 bases between. CDR3 sequence reads: CASSSGLDENYGYTF. CDR3 nucleotide sequence: TGCGCCAGCAGCTCAGGTTTGGACGAAAACTATGGCTACACCTTC.

The rearrangement links TRBV6-1 to TRBJ2-7; 7 bases map to TRBD1. The germline CDR1 and CDR2 sequences are MNHNS and SASEGT. V gave up 2 bases and J gave up 6 bases; unmatched junction bases: 7. This CDR3 has 14 residues. CDR3 coding DNA: TGTGCCAGCAGTGAACGACAGGGTATAGGCGAGCAGTACTTC. This sequence encodes CASSERQGIGEQYF.

The chain recombines TRBV19 with TRBJ2-3; D is possibly TRBD2 (7 bases). The V gene's germline CDR1 is LNHDA and CDR2 SQIVND (reference sequence). This CDR3 comprises 14 residues. V lost 5 bases, J lost 2 bases, and 11 bases lay in between. Here the CDR3 reads CASSPGGVTDTQYF. The CDR3 DNA reads TGTGCCAGTAGTCCGGGGGGCGTCACAGATACGCAGTATTTT.

The chain couples TRBV7-6 to TRBJ1-4; D perhaps matches TRBD1 (5 bases). The CDR3 is 16 residues long. CDR1 and CDR2 from the germline V gene are SGHVS and FNYEAQ. The V end was cut by 2 bases, the J end by 5 bases, with 15 bases between. Written as DNA, the CDR3 is TGTGCCAGCAGCTTAACGGATGGGGGATCAAATGAAAAACTGTTTTTT. Protein: CASSLTDGGSNEKLFF. Supplemented by reference TRBV7-6 and TRBJ1-4, the full variable domain reads GAGVSQSPRYKVTKRGQDVALRCDPISGHVSLYWYRQALGQGPEFLTYFNYEAQQDKSGLPNDRFSAERPEGSISTLTIQRTEQRDSAMYRCASSLTDGGSNEKLFFGSGTQLSVL.